This entry is about one T cell receptor beta chain. This specimen belongs to a study of control samples from healthy donors and cancer patients. Libraries were prepared by immunoSEQ multiplex PCR; TCRdb keeps only in-frame clonotypes and omits some of them. The data show some 57,000 clones, around 95% seen once. Trimming took 2 bases from V and 7 from J, leaving 17 bases between them. The length of the CDR3 is 16 residues. The germline gives CDR1 SGHDN, CDR2 FVKESK. This TCR derives from a man aged 25-40 years in good health. The source material was blood. The genes are TRBV14 and TRBJ1-4; D may be TRBD1 (5 bases). CDR3 amino acids: CASSQPSGPRGEKLFF. For the CDR3, the DNA is TGTGCCAGCAGCCAACCCTCAGGGCCGAGGGGTGAAAAACTGTTTTTT.